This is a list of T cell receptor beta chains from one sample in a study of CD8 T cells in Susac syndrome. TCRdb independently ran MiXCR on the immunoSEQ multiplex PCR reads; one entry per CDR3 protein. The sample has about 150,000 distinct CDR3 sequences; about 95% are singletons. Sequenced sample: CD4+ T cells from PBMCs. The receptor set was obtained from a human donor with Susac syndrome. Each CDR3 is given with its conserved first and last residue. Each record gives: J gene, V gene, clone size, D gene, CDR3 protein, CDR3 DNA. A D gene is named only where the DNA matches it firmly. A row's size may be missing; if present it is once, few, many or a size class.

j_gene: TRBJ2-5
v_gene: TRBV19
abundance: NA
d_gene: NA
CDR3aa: CASSIGSSETQYF
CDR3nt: TGTGCCAGTAGTATAGGTAGCAGCGAGACCCAGTACTTC

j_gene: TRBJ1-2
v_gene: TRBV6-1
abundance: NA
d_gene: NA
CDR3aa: CASSQGIYRADYGYTF
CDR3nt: TGTGCCAGCAGTCAAGGTATCTACAGGGCCGACTATGGCTACACCTTC

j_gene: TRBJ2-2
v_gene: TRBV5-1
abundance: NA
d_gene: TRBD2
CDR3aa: CASSLRTSGGANTGELFF
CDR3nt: TGCGCCAGCAGCTTGAGGACTAGCGGGGGGGCCAACACCGGGGAGCTGTTTTTT

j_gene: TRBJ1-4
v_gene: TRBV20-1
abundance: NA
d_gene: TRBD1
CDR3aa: CSAPSSRGGLEKLFF
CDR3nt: TGCAGTGCTCCCTCATCCAGGGGGGGGCTGGAAAAACTGTTTTTT

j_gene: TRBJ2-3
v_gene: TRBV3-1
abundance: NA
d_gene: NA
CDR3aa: CASRPNRVADTQYF
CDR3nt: TGTGCCAGCAGGCCGAACAGGGTGGCAGATACGCAGTATTTT

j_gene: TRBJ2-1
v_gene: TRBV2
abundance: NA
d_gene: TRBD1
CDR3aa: CASSPSPGQGRSGSYNEQFF
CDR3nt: TGTGCCAGCAGTCCCTCCCCTGGACAGGGAAGGTCGGGATCCTACAATGAGCAGTTCTTC

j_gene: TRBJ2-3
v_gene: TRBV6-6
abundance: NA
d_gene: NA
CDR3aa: CASSIRGDTQYF
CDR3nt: TGTGCCAGCAGCATAAGGGGGGATACGCAGTATTTT

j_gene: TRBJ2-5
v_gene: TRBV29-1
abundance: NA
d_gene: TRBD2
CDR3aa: CSVRTSGAETQYF
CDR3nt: TGCAGCGTGAGGACTAGCGGGGCCGAGACCCAGTACTTC

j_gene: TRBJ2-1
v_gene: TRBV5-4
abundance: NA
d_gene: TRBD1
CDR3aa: CASSPSDRGGNEQFF
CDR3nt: TGTGCCAGCAGCCCGTCCGACAGGGGGGGCAATGAGCAGTTCTTC

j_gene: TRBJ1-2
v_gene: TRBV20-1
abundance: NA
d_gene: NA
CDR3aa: CSALLWNTF
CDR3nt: TGCAGTGCCCTGCTTTGGAACACCTTC

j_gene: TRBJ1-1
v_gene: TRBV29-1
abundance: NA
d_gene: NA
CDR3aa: CSVPGLNTEAFF
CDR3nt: TGCAGCGTTCCCGGGCTGAACACTGAAGCTTTCTTT

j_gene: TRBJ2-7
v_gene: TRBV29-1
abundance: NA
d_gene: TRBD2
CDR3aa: CSGGTSGPTGEQYF
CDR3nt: TGCAGCGGTGGGACTAGCGGGCCAACAGGGGAGCAGTACTTC

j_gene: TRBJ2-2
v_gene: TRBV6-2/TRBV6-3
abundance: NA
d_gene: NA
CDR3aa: CASSYYISGELFF
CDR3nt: TGTGCCAGCAGTTATTACATCTCCGGGGAGCTGTTTTTT

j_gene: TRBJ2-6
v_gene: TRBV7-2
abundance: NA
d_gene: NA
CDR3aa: CASSLVATGSSRANVLTF
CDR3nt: TGTGCCAGCAGCTTAGTAGCGACAGGCAGTTCTCGGGCCAACGTCCTGACTTTC

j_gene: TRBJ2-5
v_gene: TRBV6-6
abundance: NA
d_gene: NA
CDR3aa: CASSYSREMQETQYF
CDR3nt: TGTGCCAGCAGTTACTCGCGAGAGATGCAAGAGACCCAGTACTTC

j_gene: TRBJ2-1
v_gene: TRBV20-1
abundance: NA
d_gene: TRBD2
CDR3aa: CSARDYGEGKFF
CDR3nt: TGCAGTGCTAGAGATTACGGGGAGGGGAAATTCTTC

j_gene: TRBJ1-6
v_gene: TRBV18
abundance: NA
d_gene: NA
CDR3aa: CASSPVRGGDSPLHF
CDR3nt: TGTGCCAGCTCACCTGTAAGGGGTGGGGATTCACCCCTCCACTTT

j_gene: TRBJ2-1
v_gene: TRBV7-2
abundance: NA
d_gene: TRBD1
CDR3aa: CASTPGTANNEQFF
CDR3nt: TGTGCCAGCACCCCCGGGACAGCCAACAATGAGCAGTTCTTC

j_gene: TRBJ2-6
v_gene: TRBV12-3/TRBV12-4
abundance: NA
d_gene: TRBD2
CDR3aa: CASSLASGLSGANVLTF
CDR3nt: TGTGCCAGCAGTTTGGCTAGCGGTCTTTCTGGGGCCAACGTCCTGACTTTC

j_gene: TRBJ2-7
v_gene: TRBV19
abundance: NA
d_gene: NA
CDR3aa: CASSTLRDADYEQYF
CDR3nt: TGTGCCAGTAGTACACTCCGGGACGCGGACTACGAGCAGTACTTC

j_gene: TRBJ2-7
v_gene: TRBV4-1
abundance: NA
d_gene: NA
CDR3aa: CASSLDLIYEQYF
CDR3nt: TGCGCCAGCAGCCTCGACTTGATCTACGAGCAGTACTTC

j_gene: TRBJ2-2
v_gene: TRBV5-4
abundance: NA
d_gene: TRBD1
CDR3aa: CASRDPGQGITGELFF
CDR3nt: TGTGCCAGCAGAGATCCGGGACAGGGTATAACCGGGGAGCTGTTTTTT

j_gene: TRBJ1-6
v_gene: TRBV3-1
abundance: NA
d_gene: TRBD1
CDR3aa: CASSQETGGNSPLHF
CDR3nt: TGTGCCAGCAGCCAAGAAACAGGGGGAAATTCACCCCTCCACTTT

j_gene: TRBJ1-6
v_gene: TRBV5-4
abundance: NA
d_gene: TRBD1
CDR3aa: CASSLTGTGGSPLHF
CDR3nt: TGTGCCAGCAGCTTGACCGGGACAGGGGGCTCACCCCTCCACTTT

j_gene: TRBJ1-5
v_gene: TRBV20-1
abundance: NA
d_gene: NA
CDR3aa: CSARDVSGFNQPQHF
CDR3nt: TGCAGTGCTAGAGATGTTTCGGGGTTCAATCAGCCCCAGCATTTT

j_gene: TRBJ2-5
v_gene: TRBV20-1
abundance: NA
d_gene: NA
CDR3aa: CSARGENQETQYF
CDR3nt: TGCAGTGCTAGAGGAGAGAACCAAGAGACCCAGTACTTC

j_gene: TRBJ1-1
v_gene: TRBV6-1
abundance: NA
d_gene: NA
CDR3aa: CASSELGDLTEAFF
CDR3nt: TGTGCCAGCAGTGAACTGGGGGATTTGACTGAAGCTTTCTTT

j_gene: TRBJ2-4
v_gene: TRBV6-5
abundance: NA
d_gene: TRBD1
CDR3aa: CASTDRANIQYF
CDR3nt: TGTGCCAGCACCGACAGGGCAAACATTCAGTACTTC

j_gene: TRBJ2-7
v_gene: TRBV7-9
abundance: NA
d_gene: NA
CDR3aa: CASLQGSSYEQYF
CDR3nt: TGTGCCAGTCTACAGGGAAGCTCCTACGAGCAGTACTTC

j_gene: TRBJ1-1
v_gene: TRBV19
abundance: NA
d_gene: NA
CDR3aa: CASTTENTEAFF
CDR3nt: TGTGCCAGTACCACAGAGAACACTGAAGCTTTCTTT

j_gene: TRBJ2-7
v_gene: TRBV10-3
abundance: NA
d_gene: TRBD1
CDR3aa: CASQGQANSYEQYF
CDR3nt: TGTGCCAGCCAGGGACAGGCAAACTCCTACGAGCAGTACTTC

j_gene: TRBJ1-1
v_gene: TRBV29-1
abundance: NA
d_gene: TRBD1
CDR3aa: CSVEKGADEAFF
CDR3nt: TGCAGCGTTGAAAAGGGGGCCGACGAAGCTTTCTTT

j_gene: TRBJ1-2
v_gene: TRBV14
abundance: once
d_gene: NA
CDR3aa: CASSLDKNYGYTF
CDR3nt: TGTGCCAGCAGCCTCGACAAGAACTATGGCTACACCTTC

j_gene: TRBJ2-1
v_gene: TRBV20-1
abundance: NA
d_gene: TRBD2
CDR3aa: CSARAGTSYVDEQFF
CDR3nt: TGCAGTGCTAGGGCCGGGACTAGCTATGTCGATGAGCAGTTCTTC

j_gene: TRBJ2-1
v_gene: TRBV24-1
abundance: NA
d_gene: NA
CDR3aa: CATGERDEQFF
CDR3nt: TGTGCCACCGGGGAGAGGGATGAGCAGTTCTTC

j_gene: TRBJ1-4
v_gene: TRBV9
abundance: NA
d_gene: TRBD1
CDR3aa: CASSQMGDRTEKLFF
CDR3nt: TGTGCCAGCAGCCAAATGGGGGACAGGACAGAAAAACTGTTTTTT

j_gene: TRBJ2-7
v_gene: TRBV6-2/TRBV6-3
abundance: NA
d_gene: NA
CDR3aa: CASRNRDSYEQYF
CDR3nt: TGTGCCAGCCGGAACAGGGACTCCTACGAGCAGTACTTC

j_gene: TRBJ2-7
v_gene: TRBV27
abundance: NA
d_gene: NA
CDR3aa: CASKRGGLYEQYF
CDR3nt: TGTGCCAGCAAAAGGGGCGGACTTTACGAGCAGTACTTC

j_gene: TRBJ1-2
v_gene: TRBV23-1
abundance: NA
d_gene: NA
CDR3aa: CASSQSYRYGYTF
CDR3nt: TGCGCCAGCAGTCAATCGTACCGGTATGGCTACACCTTC

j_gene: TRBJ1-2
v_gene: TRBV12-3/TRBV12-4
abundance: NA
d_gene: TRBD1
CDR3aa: CASRTTGGGYTF
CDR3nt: TGTGCCAGCAGGACTACAGGGGGTGGCTACACCTTC

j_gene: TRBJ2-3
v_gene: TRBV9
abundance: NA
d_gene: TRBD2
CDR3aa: CASSALGGSTDTQYF
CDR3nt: TGTGCCAGCAGCGCGCTCGGGGGGAGCACAGATACGCAGTATTTT

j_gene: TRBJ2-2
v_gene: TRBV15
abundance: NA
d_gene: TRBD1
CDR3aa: CATSRDQGTGTGELFF
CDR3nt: TGTGCCACCAGCAGAGATCAAGGGACAGGCACCGGGGAGCTGTTTTTT